The text below deals with one TCR beta chain. The target antigen is unknown. This entry is derived from a study of shared clonotypes between healthy human individuals. The study's findings and limits: A generally larger estimated richness was seen in naive subsets than in memory subsets. Clonotype sharing among the donors was expected to vary with sequencing depth.

Clones were sequenced by immunoSEQ multiplex PCR, and TCRdb holds only the in-frame ones, with some missing. The repertoire has approximately 590,000 clones, about 95% of them found once; the top ten carry roughly 0.1%. Naivety among CD8 cells was defined by CD45RO negativity and positive CCR7 selection, thereby excluding terminally differentiated effector memory CD45RA+ cells. The study drew its donors from healthy HIV-negative adults without recent acute infections or vaccinations. Sequencing was carried out using naive CD8+ T cells sorted from blood. This clonotype was sampled from a woman younger than 45 in good health.

In DNA form, the CDR3 reads TGTGCCAGCAGCCGTCGAAAAGAAGGGGGCGTTGGCTACACCTTC. This codes for CASSRRKEGGVGYTF. The chain couples TRBV21-1 to TRBJ1-2; the tabulated D call, TRBD1, remains unverified against the DNA. TRBV21-1 is given as a pseudogene. The CDR3 totals 15 residues.